Following are 26 T cell receptor beta chains from one sample sequenced in a study of blood T cell repertoires in COVID-19. The repertoire was sequenced with immunoSEQ multiplex PCR; TCRdb's copy has only in-frame clones and lacks some. The sample consists of roughly 300,000 clones, about 90% of them appearing once. The sequencing sample was made of PBMCs or T cells enriched from blood (not recorded which). The source of these receptors is a woman aged 25 to 45 who had recovered from COVID-19.

The J gene is TRBJ2-2, the V gene TRBV10-3; 12 bases map to TRBD2. Germline CDR1 is ENHRY and CDR2 is SYGVKD. The V and J ends lost 4 bases and 0 bases, in that order; junction bases with no gene match: 9. The CDR3 has 19 residues. CDR3 in DNA: TGTGCCATCAGTGGTACTAGCGGGGGGAGCATTGCGAACACCGGGGAGCTGTTTTTT. It yields the protein CAISGTSGGSIANTGELFF.

The chain joins TRBV6-2 or TRBV6-3 to TRBJ2-2; D call uncertain. Germline assignment: CDR1 MNHEY and CDR2 SVGEGT. The V end lost 4 bases, the J end lost 2 bases, and 20 bases lay between the germline ends. The CDR3 has 18 amino acids. CDR3 nucleotides: TGTGCCAGCAGTTGGTCCCGCAACAGACAACAAAACACCGGGGAGCTGTTTTTT. This sequence encodes CASSWSRNRQQNTGELFF.

V is TRBV18 and J is TRBJ2-2; TRBD2 might be the D (6 bases). Between the trimmed V and J ends, which lost 3 bases and 5 bases, there was a span of 13 bases. The germline gives CDR1 KGHSH, CDR2 LQKENI. The CDR3 length is 15 residues. The CDR3 DNA sequence: TGTGCCAGCTCACCTCAGGGAGCGGGTACCGGGGAGCTGTTTTTT. Translation gives CASSPQGAGTGELFF.

As regards this clone: The same CDR3 arises from other DNA sequences in this sample as well. The V call is TRBV24-1, the J call TRBJ1-2, with a possible D match to TRBD1 (5 bases). CDR1 and CDR2 from the germline V gene are KGHDR and SFDVKD. The CDR3 runs 12 residues. V dropped 4 bases and J dropped 5 bases, with 7 bases sitting between them. CDR3 residues: CATSEGGYGYTF. The DNA for the CDR3 is TGTGCCACCAGTGAGGGGGGTTATGGCTACACCTTC.

The V and J genes are TRBV7-2 and TRBJ1-2, with 9 bases lining up with TRBD1. Trimming at V came to 4 bases and at J to 7 bases, leaving 16 bases not matched to a gene. The CDR3 runs 17 residues. The germline gives CDR1 SGHTA, CDR2 FQGNSA. The CDR3 nucleotides are TGTGCCAGCAGCTCACTAGGGGGCCCGGACAGGGGAGCTGGCTACACCTTC. It is translated as CASSSLGGPDRGAGYTF.

This chain joins TRBV24-1 and TRBJ2-5; D may be TRBD1 (5 bases). The germline V gene has CDR1 KGHDR and CDR2 SFDVKD. CDR3 length equals 12 residues. Trimming removed 7 bases from V and 5 bases from J, with 10 bases in between. CDR3 in amino acids: CATSRVGETQYF. In DNA form, the CDR3 reads TGTGCCACCAGCAGGGTTGGGGAGACCCAGTACTTC.

The chain has TRBV27 and TRBJ1-1; 7 positions agree with TRBD1. V trimming: 1 base; J trimming: 0 bases; junction bases outside the gene matches: 8. The CDR3 has 17 residues. Per germline, CDR1 MNHEY and CDR2 SMNVEV (reference sequence). CDR3 amino acids: CASSLWGGRGLNTEAFF. CDR3 nucleotides: TGTGCCAGCAGTTTATGGGGAGGCAGGGGGTTGAACACTGAAGCTTTCTTT.

The J gene is TRBJ2-7, the V gene TRBV12-5; D gene unclear. Germline V lookup: CDR1 LGHNT, CDR2 FRNRAP. This CDR3 comprises 12 residues. Trimming stripped 1 base from V and 3 bases from J, with 4 bases between. CDR3 protein: CASGLAYYEQYF. As DNA, the CDR3 is TGTGCTAGTGGTTTGGCTTACTACGAGCAGTACTTC.

The gene calls are TRBV3-1 (or the pseudogene TRBV3-2) and TRBJ2-5, with TRBD1 matching 10 bases. The V gene's germline CDR1 is LGHDT and CDR2 YNNKEL (reference sequence). Trimming at V came to 4 bases and at J to 2 bases, leaving 7 bases not matched to a gene. The CDR3 extends over 16 amino acids. CDR3 bases: TGTGCCAGCAGCCCGCGGACAGGGGGGACTCAAGAGACCCAGTACTTC. It codes for CASSPRTGGTQETQYF.

The count of this clone is one. The sample has other DNA sequences that encode this CDR3 too. The chain links TRBV5-1 to TRBJ1-2; D unresolved. The CDR3 length is 14 residues. Germline values: CDR1 SGHRS, CDR2 YFSETQ. V dropped 0 bases and J dropped 2 bases, with 8 bases sitting between them. CDR3 residues: CASSLGGENYGYTF. CDR3 coding DNA: TGCGCCAGCAGCTTGGGAGGAGAGAACTATGGCTACACCTTC. The full variable domain, rest sourced from reference TRBV5-1 and TRBJ1-2, is KAGVTQTPRYLIKTRGQQVTLSCSPISGHRSVSWYQQTPGQGLQFLFEYFSETQRNKGNFPGRFSGRQFSNSRSEMNVSTLELGDSALYLCASSLGGENYGYTFGSGTRLTVV.

V gene TRBV3-1 (or the pseudogene TRBV3-2) combines with J gene TRBJ1-6; tentatively, D is TRBD1 (5 bases). The CDR3 spans 16 residues. V lost 4 bases to trimming and J lost 7 bases, with 17 bases between them. CDR1 and CDR2 from the germline V gene are LGHDT and YNNKEL (reference sequence). CDR3 loop: CASSPRDLGRNSPLHF. The DNA of the CDR3 is TGTGCCAGCAGCCCCCGGGACTTAGGCCGAAATTCACCCCTCCACTTT.

This clone was counted only a few times. The V gene is TRBV5-8, the J gene TRBJ1-3; D is perhaps TRBD1 (6 bases). V lost 4 bases, J lost 3 bases, and 14 bases lay in between. Germline CDR1 is SGHTS and CDR2 is YDEGEE. The CDR3 length is 15 residues. The CDR3, as DNA: TGTGCCAGCAGCCCGGGTGAGGGGGATGGAAACACCATATATTTT. Protein: CASSPGEGDGNTIYF.

The chain carries TRBV9 and TRBJ1-1; D gene ambiguous. The V gene's germline CDR1 is SGDLS and CDR2 YYNGEE. The V end was cut by 3 bases, the J end by 4 bases, with 13 bases between. The CDR3 totals 14 residues. In DNA, the CDR3 is TGTGCCAGCAGCGGTGACACCTTAGGCACTGAAGCTTTCTTT. Translating it yields CASSGDTLGTEAFF.

This chain uses TRBV19 with TRBJ2-7; D unresolved. V was pared by 2 bases and J by 5 bases, with 10 bases between. CDR3 size: 13 residues. Germline V CDR1 and CDR2: LNHDA, SQIVND (reference sequence). CDR3 protein: CASSIFSDHEQYF. For the CDR3, the DNA is TGTGCCAGTAGTATATTCAGTGATCACGAGCAGTACTTC. The variable domain in full, with the rest retrieved from reference TRBV19 and TRBJ2-7, is DGGITQSPKYLFRKEGQNVTLSCEQNLNHDAMYWYRQDPGQGLRLIYYSQIVNDFQKGDIAEGYSVSREKKESFPLTVTSAQKNPTAFYLCASSIFSDHEQYFGPGTRLTVT.

The chain uses TRBV6-1 and TRBJ2-2; 7 bases line up with TRBD1. V shed 4 bases and J 2 bases; nucleotides not matched to a gene: 7. Germline V gene data show CDR1 as MNHNS and CDR2 as SASEGT. CDR3 length: 16 residues. In DNA form, the CDR3 reads TGTGCCAGCAGTGCCATAGGGACAGTAAACACCGGGGAGCTGTTTTTT. Amino acids: CASSAIGTVNTGELFF.

This sequence joins TRBV27 and TRBJ2-3; D gene ambiguous. Between the trimmed V and J ends, which lost 5 bases and 2 bases, there was a span of 23 bases. The CDR3 runs 18 residues. CDR1 MNHEY and CDR2 SMNVEV come from the germline V gene (reference sequence). The CDR3 sequence: CASSRNPRAVSDTDTQYF. CDR3 DNA: TGTGCCAGCAGTAGAAACCCTCGTGCAGTCTCCGACACAGATACGCAGTATTTT.

The genes are TRBV10-2 and TRBJ1-6; D not certain. The CDR3 contains 16 residues. The germline gives CDR1 WSHSY, CDR2 SAAADI. V shed 3 bases and J shed 0 bases, with 9 bases lying between them. For the CDR3, the DNA is TGCGCCAGCAGTGACCTCACTAGCTCCTATAATTCACCCCTCCACTTT. This translates into CASSDLTSSYNSPLHF.

The V call is TRBV2, the J call TRBJ2-2; the match to TRBD2 covers 12 bases. With V trimmed by 6 bases and J by 2 bases, 4 bases remained unmatched. The germline CDR1 and CDR2 sequences are SNHLY and FYNNEI. The CDR3 has 16 amino acids. DNA for the CDR3: TGTGCCAGCAGCGTACTAGCGGGGGGAAACACCGGGGAGCTGTTTTTT. Amino acid sequence: CASSVLAGGNTGELFF.

The chain is built from TRBV2 and TRBJ2-3, with D possibly being TRBD1 (7 bases). Trimming took 6 bases from V and 4 from J, leaving 17 bases between them. From germline, CDR1 is SNHLY and CDR2 FYNNEI. This CDR3 comprises 15 residues. The CDR3 protein is CASSPNRGGSDTQYF. CDR3 DNA sequence: TGTGCCAGCAGCCCGAACAGGGGAGGTTCAGATACGCAGTATTTT.

The chain employs TRBV30 and TRBJ2-3; unclear D gene. CDR3 size: 13 residues. V lost 2 bases and J lost 4, with 10 bases in between. From germline, CDR1 is GTSNPN and CDR2 SVGIG (reference sequence). CDR3 in amino acids: CAWSRREADTQYF. CDR3 DNA sequence: TGTGCCTGGAGTAGGCGAGAGGCAGATACGCAGTATTTT.

V usage is TRBV10-2 and J usage is TRBJ2-5, with 12 bases lining up with TRBD2. Germline assignment: CDR1 WSHSY and CDR2 SAAADI. The junction had 10 bases not matched to a gene; V was cut back by 9 bases and J by 5 bases. The CDR3 runs to 15 residues. This CDR3 reads CASPTSGGFRETQYF. The DNA of the CDR3 is TGCGCCAGTCCCACTAGCGGGGGGTTTAGGGAGACCCAGTACTTC.

The chain recombines TRBV28 with TRBJ1-1; 7 positions agree with TRBD1. V gave up 7 bases and J gave up 6 bases; unmatched junction bases: 5. The length of the CDR3 is 12 residues. Germline V gene data show CDR1 as MDHEN and CDR2 as SYDVKM. CDR3 loop: CASTQGVAEAFF. In nucleotides, the CDR3 is TGTGCCAGCACCCAGGGGGTAGCTGAAGCTTTCTTT.

The chain recombines TRBV7-9 with TRBJ2-7, with D possibly matching TRBD2 (7 bases). CDR1 is SEHNR and CDR2 is FQNEAQ in the germline V gene (reference sequence). V was pared by 0 bases and J by 6 bases, with 15 bases between. The CDR3 length is 15 residues. CDR3 sequence: CASSLAGGRSREQYF. The DNA for the CDR3 is TGTGCCAGCAGCTTAGCGGGGGGGCGTTCCCGCGAGCAGTACTTC.

This clone appeared a few times. This chain uses TRBV28 with TRBJ1-2; TRBD1 matches at 9 bases. The V gene end was trimmed by 6 bases and the J gene end by 8 bases; junction bases not matched to a gene: 13. The germline gives CDR1 MDHEN, CDR2 SYDVKM. This CDR3 is built from 15 residues. In DNA, the CDR3 is TGTGCCAGCAGAGTCACCTCCGGGACAGGGAAGGGCTACACCTTC. Protein sequence: CASRVTSGTGKGYTF.

J is TRBJ2-7 and V is TRBV19; 7 bases match TRBD2. The trim removed 7 bases at V and 0 bases at J, leaving 6 bases unmatched. From germline, CDR1 is LNHDA and CDR2 SQIVND (reference sequence). This CDR3 region has 14 residues. The CDR3 reads CASISGTTSYEQYF. Written as DNA, the CDR3 is TGTGCCAGTATTTCGGGGACTACCTCCTACGAGCAGTACTTC.

This clone was seen once. The chain has TRBV24-1 and TRBJ1-3; possibly TRBD1 for D (5 bases). The CDR3 spans 15 residues. The V gene lost 2 bases and the J gene lost 2 bases, with 9 bases spanning the gap. CDR1 is KGHDR, CDR2 SFDVKD, per germline. CDR3 residues: CATSDSRGTGNTIYF. The CDR3 coding sequence is TGTGCCACCAGTGATTCTAGGGGCACTGGAAACACCATATATTTT.